This TCR beta chain was sequenced for a study of blood T cell repertoires in COVID-19. Study summary: T cells, B-cell-depleted T cells, or PBMCs supplied cDNA or gDNA.

This clone was seen just once. TCRdb keeps only in-frame clones here, not all; method: immunoSEQ multiplex PCR. Altogether 200,000 to 300,000 clones are present, about 83% being singletons, with the ten largest covering roughly 4%. The V segment lost 4 bases and the J segment 6 bases; nucleotides outside the gene matches: 6. CDR1 SGHNT and CDR2 YENEEA come from the germline V gene. This CDR3 contains 13 residues. What was sequenced was peripheral blood. This receptor was taken from a man aged 45-65 years with acute or convalescent COVID-19. J is TRBJ2-7 and V is TRBV11-3; 7 bases are shared with TRBD1. The CDR3 here is CASSSARQGEQYF. DNA for the CDR3: TGTGCCAGCAGCTCGGCCCGACAGGGCGAGCAGTACTTC.